This T cell receptor beta chain was found in a study of blood T cell repertoires in COVID-19. Looking at the study overall: Material from acute and convalescent COVID-19 was sourced from the United States, Italy and Spain. PBMCs, B-cell-depleted T cells, or T cells were the source of the cDNA or gDNA that made up the material.

Original processing methods: Reference gene primer amplification gave estimated nucleated cell counts. Measured with immunoSEQ multiplex PCR; TCRdb has only the in-frame clones, and not every one. V and J calls plus clone size are reproduced from that table; the DNA served to infer D and trimming. Here the sample spans roughly 32,000 clones, about nine tenths being singletons. Sequenced material: peripheral blood. The sequence was collected from a man in his sixties or seventies with active or convalescent COVID-19.

The CDR3, as DNA: TGTGCCAGTACCAAAGTAGCGGGAGGGCCATGGGAGACCCAGTACTTC. Its protein is CASTKVAGGPWETQYF. The chain joins TRBV19 to TRBJ2-5; 11 positions match TRBD2. CDR3 size: 16 residues. The germline CDR1 and CDR2 sequences are LNHDA and SQIVND (reference sequence). The V and J ends lost 7 bases and 5 bases, in that order; junction bases with no gene match: 12.